A single sample gave rise to the 18 T cell receptor beta chains below, sequenced in a study of blood T cell repertoires in COVID-19. Assay used: immunoSEQ multiplex PCR; TCRdb lists only in-frame clones, some missing. The data hold 400,000 to 500,000 clones, with 70% to 90% observed a single time. Sequencing input: PBMCs or T cells enriched from blood (not recorded which). The receptor source for this set is a woman between 18 and 29 years old who had been exposed to COVID-19.

The V and J genes are TRBV11-2 and TRBJ2-1; D is uncertain. V was shortened by 5 bases and J by 5 bases, with 13 bases between the two germline ends. The CDR3 has 14 amino acids. The V gene's germline CDR1 is SGHAT and CDR2 FQNNGV. The CDR3, as DNA: TGTGCCAGCAGCATTAGTGTTACTAACAATGAGCAGTTCTTC. Encoded protein: CASSISVTNNEQFF.

The J gene is TRBJ2-7, the V gene TRBV29-1; 10 bases line up with TRBD2. After removal of 0 bases from V and 2 bases from J, the junction contained 4 bases not matched to a gene. Germline CDR1 reads SQVTM; CDR2 reads ANQGSEA. This CDR3 contains 15 residues. The CDR3 spells CSVEEGLAGAYEQYF. The DNA for the CDR3 is TGCAGCGTTGAAGAGGGTCTAGCGGGAGCCTACGAGCAGTACTTC.

The chain is built from TRBV24-1 and TRBJ2-1, with 7 bases identical to TRBD2. Unmatched junction bases numbered 10, after V lost 3 bases and J lost 0 bases. This CDR3 contains 18 residues. CDR1 and CDR2 (germline): KGHDR, SFDVKD. CDR3 DNA: TGTGCCACCAGTGATAGGGGCGGGAGCCTCAGCTCCTACAATGAGCAGTTCTTC. Its protein is CATSDRGGSLSSYNEQFF.

V and J are TRBV28 and TRBJ1-5, with 7 bases that match TRBD1. The length of the CDR3 is 16 residues. Germline V lookup: CDR1 MDHEN, CDR2 SYDVKM. Trimming at V came to 6 bases and at J to 4 bases, leaving 12 bases not matched to a gene. Here the CDR3 reads CASSPMKGAGNQPQHF. In DNA form, the CDR3 reads TGTGCCAGCAGCCCGATGAAGGGGGCTGGGAATCAGCCCCAGCATTTT.

The chain is built from TRBV2 and TRBJ1-6; D is ambiguous. The CDR3 totals 17 residues. Germline CDR1 SNHLY, CDR2 FYNNEI. Trimming stripped 0 bases from V and 7 bases from J, with 16 bases between. The CDR3 spells CASSEAPIKGGNSPLHF. In nucleotides, the CDR3 is TGTGCCAGCAGTGAAGCCCCGATCAAGGGAGGCAATTCACCCCTCCACTTT.

This sequence joins TRBV19 and TRBJ1-2; 12 positions agree with TRBD1. The CDR3 consists of 15 residues. Germline V CDR1 and CDR2: LNHDA, SQIVND (reference sequence). V shed 4 bases, J shed 8 bases, and the junction held 8 bases outside the gene matches. The CDR3 spells CASSTEGQGARGYTF. The CDR3 DNA is TGTGCCAGTAGTACCGAGGGACAGGGGGCCAGAGGCTACACCTTC.

A word on this clone: Other nucleotide sequences from this sample produce the same CDR3. The rearrangement uses TRBV28 and TRBJ2-1, with 8 bases matching TRBD2. V shed 4 bases, J shed 6 bases, and the junction held 14 bases outside the gene matches. The length of the CDR3 is 17 residues. Germline CDR1 reads MDHEN; CDR2 reads SYDVKM. CDR3 nucleotide sequence: TGTGCCAGCAGTTCCCCCTTGGCGGGGGGTTACCTCAATGAGCAGTTCTTC. It is translated as CASSSPLAGGYLNEQFF.

A word on this clone: This same CDR3 is encoded by further DNA sequences in the sample. The CDR3 loop reads CSVGQGDQPQHF. CDR3 in DNA: TGCAGCGTTGGACAGGGGGATCAGCCCCAGCATTTT. The chain employs TRBV29-1 and TRBJ1-5, with 9 positions matching TRBD1. The CDR3 extends over 12 amino acids. J was trimmed by 5 bases and V by 4 bases; bases with no gene match: 0. The germline V gene has CDR1 SQVTM and CDR2 ANQGSEA.

CDR3 nucleotide sequence: TGTGCCATCAGTGAGGGGGGGACTGGAAACACCATATATTTT. Protein: CAISEGGTGNTIYF. This rearrangement joins TRBV10-3 to TRBJ1-3; possible D gene TRBD1, 5 bases. Germline V lookup: CDR1 ENHRY, CDR2 SYGVKD. CDR3 length: 14 amino acids. The V and J ends lost 2 bases and 2 bases respectively, with 7 bases between them.

This sequence joins TRBV7-8 and TRBJ2-7; a possible D gene is TRBD1 (6 bases). Trimming took off 5 bases at V and 5 bases at J, with 13 bases between the two ends. Looked up from germline, CDR1 is SGHVS and CDR2 is FQNEAQ. The CDR3 loop spans 13 amino acids. This CDR3 reads CASSAGRGDEQYF. The CDR3 nucleotides are TGTGCCAGCAGCGCTGGCAGGGGCGACGAGCAGTACTTC.

The sample holds one count of this clone. The genes are TRBV18 and TRBJ1-4; 7 bases fit TRBD1. Germline CDR1 is KGHSH and CDR2 is LQKENI. The V gene end was trimmed by 3 bases and the J gene end by 8 bases; junction bases not matched to a gene: 6. CDR3 length: 14 residues. DNA of the CDR3: TGTGCCAGCTCACCCGGACAGGTGCGCGAAAAACTGTTTTTT. It is translated as CASSPGQVREKLFF.

The chain recombines TRBV19 with TRBJ2-7; 7 nucleotides match TRBD1. Germline values: CDR1 LNHDA, CDR2 SQIVND (reference sequence). The CDR3 runs 15 residues. V was pared by 4 bases and J by 2 bases, with 8 bases of the junction left unmatched. The CDR3 bases are TGTGCCAGTAGTACCGACAGGGACCCCCCCTACGAGCAGTACTTC. Amino acids: CASSTDRDPPYEQYF.

This chain joins TRBV4-3 and TRBJ1-2; D is unresolved. This CDR3 contains 13 residues. The germline CDR1 and CDR2 sequences are LGHNA and YSLEER. The ends were cut back, 4 bases at V and 8 bases at J, with 14 bases in the middle. CDR3 sequence reads: CASSPTYLGGYTF. The CDR3 coding sequence is TGCGCCAGCAGCCCAACGTACCTCGGGGGCTACACCTTC.

The chain has TRBV6-2 or TRBV6-3 and TRBJ2-7, with unresolved D. The length of the CDR3 is 12 residues. V shed 2 bases and J shed 6 bases, with 8 bases lying between them. The germline gives CDR1 MNHEY, CDR2 SVGEGT. CDR3 residues: CASSYLPGEQYF. The CDR3 nucleotides read TGTGCCAGCAGTTACCTACCGGGCGAGCAGTACTTC.

This clone was picked up one time. This rearrangement joins TRBV5-4 to TRBJ1-4; TRBD1 matches 7 bases. Trimming cost V 2 bases and J 7 bases; bases outside gene matches: 2. Looked up from germline, CDR1 is SGHNT and CDR2 is YYREEE (reference sequence). The CDR3 extends over 13 amino acids. The CDR3 loop reads CASSLQGSEKLFF. In nucleotides, the CDR3 is TGTGCCAGCAGCTTACAGGGGAGTGAAAAACTGTTTTTT.

This chain links TRBV9 with TRBJ1-2; D is unclear. CDR3 length: 15 amino acids. Germline V CDR1 and CDR2: SGDLS, YYNGEE. Trimming shortened V by 0 bases and J by 2 bases, and 11 bases separated the two germline ends. In DNA form, the CDR3 reads TGTGCCAGCAGCGTAGTCAGGTCCCTGAACTATGGCTACACCTTC. It is translated as CASSVVRSLNYGYTF. The full variable domain, in which reference TRBV9 and TRBJ1-2 provide the parts outside the CDR3, is DSGVTQTPKHLITATGQRVTLRCSPRSGDLSVYWYQQSLDQGLQFLIQYYNGEERAKGNILERFSAQQFPDLHSELNLSSLELGDSALYFCASSVVRSLNYGYTFGSGTRLTVV.

CDR3: CASPHTRPPDTQYF. CDR3 nucleotides: TGTGCCAGCCCCCACACCCGCCCCCCAGATACGCAGTATTTT. The V and J genes are TRBV9 and TRBJ2-3; D not resolved. CDR3 length: 14 residues. With 7 bases removed from V and 4 bases from J, the gap between germline ends came to 16 bases. Germline V gives CDR1 SGDLS, CDR2 YYNGEE.

This chain uses TRBV12-3 or TRBV12-4 with TRBJ1-4; unclear D gene. The CDR3 extends over 13 amino acids. Trimming took off 4 bases at V and 5 bases at J, with 8 bases between the two ends. The CDR3 sequence: CASSWTGNEKLFF. CDR3 nucleotides: TGTGCCAGCAGTTGGACGGGAAATGAAAAACTGTTTTTT.